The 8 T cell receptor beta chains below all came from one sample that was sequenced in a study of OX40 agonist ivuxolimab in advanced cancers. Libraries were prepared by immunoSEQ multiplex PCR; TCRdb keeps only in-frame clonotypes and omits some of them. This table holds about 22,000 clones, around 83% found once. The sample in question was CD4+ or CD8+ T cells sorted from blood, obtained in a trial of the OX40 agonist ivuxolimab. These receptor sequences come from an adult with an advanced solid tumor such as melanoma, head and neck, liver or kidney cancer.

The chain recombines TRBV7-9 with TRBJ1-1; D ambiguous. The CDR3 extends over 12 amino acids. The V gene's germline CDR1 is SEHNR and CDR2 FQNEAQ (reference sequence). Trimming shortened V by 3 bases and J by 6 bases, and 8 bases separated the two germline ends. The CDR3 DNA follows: TGTGCCAGCAGCTTTGTCGTACCTGAAGCTTTCTTT. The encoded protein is CASSFVVPEAFF. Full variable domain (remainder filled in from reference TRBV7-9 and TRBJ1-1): DTGVSQNPRHKITKRGQNVTFRCDPISEHNRLYWYRQTLGQGPEFLTYFQNEAQLEKSRLLSDRFSAERPKGSFSTLEIQRTEQGDSAMYLCASSFVVPEAFFGQGTRLTVV.

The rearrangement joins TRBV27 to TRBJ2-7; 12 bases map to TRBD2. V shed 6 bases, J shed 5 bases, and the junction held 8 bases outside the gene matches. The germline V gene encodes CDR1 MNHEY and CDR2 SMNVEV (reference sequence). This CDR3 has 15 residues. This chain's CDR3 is CASSDLAGGLHEQYF. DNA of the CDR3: TGTGCCAGCAGCGATCTAGCGGGAGGGCTTCACGAGCAGTACTTC.

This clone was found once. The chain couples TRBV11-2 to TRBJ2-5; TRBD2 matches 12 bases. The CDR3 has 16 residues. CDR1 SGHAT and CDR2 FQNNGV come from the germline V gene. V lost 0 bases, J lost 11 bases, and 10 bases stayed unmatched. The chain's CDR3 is CASSLDQTSGSLGQYF. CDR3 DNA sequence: TGTGCCAGCAGCTTAGATCAGACTAGCGGGAGCCTAGGGCAGTACTTC.

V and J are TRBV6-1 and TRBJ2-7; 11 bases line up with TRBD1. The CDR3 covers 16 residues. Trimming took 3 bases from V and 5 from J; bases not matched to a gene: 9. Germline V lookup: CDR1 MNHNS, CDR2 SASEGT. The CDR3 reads CASSDVLGDRGNEQYF. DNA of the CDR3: TGTGCCAGCAGTGATGTATTAGGGGACAGGGGGAACGAGCAGTACTTC.

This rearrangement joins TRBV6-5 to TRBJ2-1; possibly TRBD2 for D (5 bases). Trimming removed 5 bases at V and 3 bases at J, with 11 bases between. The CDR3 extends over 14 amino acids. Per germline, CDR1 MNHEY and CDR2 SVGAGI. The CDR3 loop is CASSTGRDYNEQFF. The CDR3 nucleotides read TGTGCCAGCAGTACGGGCCGGGACTACAATGAGCAGTTCTTC.

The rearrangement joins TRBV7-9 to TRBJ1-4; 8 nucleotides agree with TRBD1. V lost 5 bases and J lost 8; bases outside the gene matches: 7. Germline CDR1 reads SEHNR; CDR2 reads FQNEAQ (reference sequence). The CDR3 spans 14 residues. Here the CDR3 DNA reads TGTGCCAGCAGCCAGACAGGGGCTGGGGAAAAACTGTTTTTT. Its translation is CASSQTGAGEKLFF. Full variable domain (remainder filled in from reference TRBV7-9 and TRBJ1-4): DTGVSQNPRHKITKRGQNVTFRCDPISEHNRLYWYRQTLGQGPEFLTYFQNEAQLEKSRLLSDRFSAERPKGSFSTLEIQRTEQGDSAMYLCASSQTGAGEKLFFGSGTQLSVL.

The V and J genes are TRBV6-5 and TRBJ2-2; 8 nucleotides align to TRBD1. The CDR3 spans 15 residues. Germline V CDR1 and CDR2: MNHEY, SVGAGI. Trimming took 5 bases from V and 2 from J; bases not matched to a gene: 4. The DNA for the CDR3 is TGTGCCAGCAGTACCGGGACAGGAAACACCGGGGAGCTGTTTTTT. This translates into CASSTGTGNTGELFF.

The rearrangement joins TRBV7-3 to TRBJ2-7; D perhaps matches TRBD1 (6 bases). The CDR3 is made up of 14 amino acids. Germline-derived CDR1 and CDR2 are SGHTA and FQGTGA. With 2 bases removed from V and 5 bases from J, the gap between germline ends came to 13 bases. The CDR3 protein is CASSLGGGIDEQYF. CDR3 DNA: TGTGCCAGCAGCTTAGGGGGCGGAATCGACGAGCAGTACTTC.